The next 24 T cell receptor beta chains were all read from a single sample in a study of T cell repertoires in cytomegalovirus infection. MiXCR, run by TCRdb on the reads, gives a single entry per CDR3 protein. The repertoire consists of roughly 69,000 distinct CDR3 sequences, with just over 20% occurring once and the leading ten covering 60% to 75%. Their specific antigens are unknown. Sequencing used CD8+ T cells from cultured PBMCs, obtained from culture after CMV antigen stimulation. The source is a human donor in good health (CMV status not recorded). Some clones in this sample may be carry-over from other donors' samples.

This clonotype was observed at least ten times. The V and J genes are TRBV12-3 or TRBV12-4 and TRBJ2-1; TRBD1 matches 9 bases. With 3 bases clipped from V and 6 bases from J, the junction kept 3 bases outside the gene matches. This CDR3 has 14 amino acids. The CDR3 coding sequence is TGTGCCAGCAGTTTTGGGACAGGGAGCAATGAGCAGTTCTTC. It is translated as CASSFGTGSNEQFF.

The chain joins TRBV7-8 to TRBJ2-7, with D possibly called TRBD1 or TRBD2 (5 bases each). From germline, CDR1 is SGHVS and CDR2 FQNEAQ. The CDR3 is 14 residues long. The V end lost 0 bases, the J end lost 0 bases, and 6 bases lay between the germline ends. CDR3 protein: CASSLARGSYEQYF. The CDR3 DNA is TGTGCCAGCAGCTTAGCGAGGGGCTCCTACGAGCAGTACTTC.

This clonotype was picked up a small number of times. This rearrangement joins TRBV7-6 to TRBJ2-5; a possible D gene is TRBD1 (5 bases). Germline assignment: CDR1 SGHVS and CDR2 FNYEAQ. With 3 bases removed from V and 3 bases from J, the gap between germline ends came to 8 bases. The CDR3 is made up of 13 amino acids. CDR3: CASSFKGKETQYF. The CDR3 DNA reads TGTGCCAGCAGCTTCAAGGGGAAAGAGACCCAGTACTTC. The full variable domain, rest sourced from reference TRBV7-6 and TRBJ2-5, is GAGVSQSPRYKVTKRGQDVALRCDPISGHVSLYWYRQALGQGPEFLTYFNYEAQQDKSGLPNDRFSAERPEGSISTLTIQRTEQRDSAMYRCASSFKGKETQYFGPGTRLLVL.

The chain has TRBV6-2 or TRBV6-3 and TRBJ2-5, with no clear D. Germline CDR1 and CDR2: MNHEY and SVGEGT. V lost 4 bases to trimming and J lost 0 bases, with 6 bases between them. The CDR3 covers 13 residues. The CDR3 is CASSSVYQETQYF. The CDR3 nucleotides read TGTGCCAGCAGTTCAGTGTACCAAGAGACCCAGTACTTC.

The sample holds a few counts of this clonotype. This sequence joins TRBV7-2 and TRBJ2-7; D gene ambiguous. Trimming removed 3 bases from V and 4 bases from J, with 4 bases in between. The CDR3 is 11 residues long. Germline CDR1 SGHTA, CDR2 FQGNSA. CDR3 nucleotide sequence: TGTGCCAGCAGCTTCGAATACGAGCAGTACTTC. Encoded protein: CASSFEYEQYF.

CDR3 sequence (DNA): TGTGCCAGCAGTTTATTTCAGGCGACCGGGGAGCTGTTTTTT. Protein product: CASSLFQATGELFF. J is TRBJ2-2 and V is TRBV27, with D uncertain. V lost 1 base, J lost 5 bases, and 8 bases lay in between. Per germline, CDR1 MNHEY and CDR2 SMNVEV (reference sequence). This CDR3 region has 14 residues.

V and J are TRBV7-3 and TRBJ1-2; D gene unclear. CDR1 is SGHTA and CDR2 is FQGTGA in the germline V gene. The CDR3 covers 14 residues. V shed 1 base and J shed 2 bases, with 8 bases lying between them. CDR3 loop: CASSLNVTNYGYTF. In DNA form, the CDR3 reads TGTGCCAGCAGCTTAAACGTCACGAACTATGGCTACACCTTC.

This clonotype was seen ten or more times. This CDR3 is CASSFGGGSQPQHF. CDR3 bases: TGTGCCAGCAGTTTCGGGGGGGGTAGCCAGCCCCAGCATTTT. The chain couples TRBV12-3 or TRBV12-4 to TRBJ1-5, with D perhaps TRBD1 (5 bases). The CDR3 totals 14 residues. Between the trimmed V and J ends, which lost 3 bases and 7 bases, there was a span of 13 bases.

In this sample, this clonotype turned up once. The chain has TRBV12-3 or TRBV12-4 and TRBJ2-7, with unresolved D. CDR3 size: 11 residues. Trimming cost V 3 bases and J 7 bases, with 7 bases left between them. CDR3: CASSFQREQYF. The CDR3 nucleotides read TGTGCCAGCAGTTTTCAGAGAGAGCAGTACTTC.

The V and J genes are TRBV12-3 or TRBV12-4 and TRBJ1-1; weak D call: TRBD1 (6 bases). With 4 bases removed from V and 6 bases from J, the gap between germline ends came to 21 bases. The CDR3 is 16 amino acids. The CDR3 sequence is CASSWERGGRRAEAFF. The CDR3 coding sequence is TGTGCCAGCAGTTGGGAACGAGGGGGGAGGAGAGCTGAAGCTTTCTTT.

The chain employs TRBV12-3 or TRBV12-4 and TRBJ1-1; D gene unclear. CDR3 size: 13 residues. V shed 4 bases and J shed 3 bases, with 9 bases lying between them. In nucleotides, the CDR3 is TGTGCCAGCAGTTATGGATGGGACACTGAAGCTTTCTTT. Translating it yields CASSYGWDTEAFF.

The chain carries TRBV7-2 and TRBJ2-7; 9 nucleotides align to TRBD2. The CDR3 has 14 amino acids. V lost 5 bases and J lost 2; bases outside the gene matches: 4. Germline V gene lookup returns CDR1 SGHTA and CDR2 FQGNSA. CDR3 amino acids: CASSALAGAYEQYF. The CDR3 DNA follows: TGTGCCAGCAGCGCCTTAGCGGGGGCCTACGAGCAGTACTTC.

V usage is TRBV6-6 and J usage is TRBJ1-2; D is unclear. The CDR3 has 12 amino acids. V shed 8 bases and J shed 5 bases, with 12 bases lying between them. The germline V gene encodes CDR1 MNHNY and CDR2 SVGAGI (reference sequence). This CDR3 reads CASPAPNYGYTF. In DNA form, the CDR3 reads TGTGCCAGCCCGGCCCCAAATTATGGCTACACCTTC.

The chain recombines TRBV6-2 or TRBV6-3 with TRBJ2-7, with 7 bases fitting TRBD2. Germline-derived CDR1 and CDR2 are MNHEY and SVGEGT. This CDR3 is 17 amino acids long. Losses at the gene ends were 2 bases for V and 0 bases for J; bases not matched to a gene: 10. The CDR3: CASSYPAGAVDSYEQYF. The CDR3 DNA is TGTGCCAGCAGTTACCCGGCGGGAGCGGTGGACTCCTACGAGCAGTACTTC.

J is TRBJ1-1 and V is TRBV9, with a weak D call TRBD1 (6 bases). Germline CDR1 SGDLS, CDR2 YYNGEE. V lost 0 bases to trimming and J lost 4 bases, with 28 bases between them. The CDR3 is 20 residues long. Here the CDR3 DNA reads TGTGCCAGCAGCGTAGATCGGGAGAGGGGGGATCGGGGGAGATGCACTGAAGCTTTCTTT. This codes for CASSVDRERGDRGRCTEAFF.

This clonotype was counted ten times or more. The chain couples TRBV2 to TRBJ2-3, with a tentative D call TRBD2 (6 bases). Deletions cut 3 bases from V and 3 bases from J, with 16 bases between. Germline values: CDR1 SNHLY, CDR2 FYNNEI. The CDR3 loop spans 16 amino acids. As DNA, the CDR3 is TGTGCCAGCAGTGATCGTAGGAGGGGTAGTACAGATACGCAGTATTTT. It codes for CASSDRRRGSTDTQYF.

The V and J genes are TRBV5-6 and TRBJ2-2, with a tentative D call TRBD2 (5 bases). V lost 0 bases and J lost 7, with 10 bases in between. Germline lookup yields CDR1 SGHDT and CDR2 YYEEEE. The CDR3 is made up of 14 amino acids. The CDR3 coding sequence is TGTGCCAGCAGCTTGGGTGGAGGAAGCGGGGAGCTGTTTTTT. This encodes CASSLGGGSGELFF.

The count of this clonotype is one. The chain has TRBV6-1 and TRBJ2-3; tentative D call: TRBD2 (6 bases). This CDR3 has 15 amino acids. The germline V gene has CDR1 MNHNS and CDR2 SASEGT. Trimming took 7 bases from V and 2 from J, leaving 16 bases between them. The CDR3: CASTRSGPTTDTQYF. The CDR3 nucleotides read TGTGCCAGCACCAGGAGCGGGCCTACCACAGATACGCAGTATTTT.

This clonotype was observed at least ten times. J is TRBJ2-7 and V is TRBV7-2; D unclear. Germline lookup yields CDR1 SGHTA and CDR2 FQGNSA. This CDR3 is built from 14 residues. V was shortened by 1 base and J by 1 base, with 8 bases between the two germline ends. Here the CDR3 reads CASSLGYSSYEQYF. CDR3 coding DNA: TGTGCCAGCAGCTTAGGGTATTCATCCTACGAGCAGTACTTC.

This clonotype showed up just a few times. V gene TRBV19 combines with J gene TRBJ1-1, with D maybe TRBD1 (5 bases). Germline V gene sequence: CDR1 LNHDA, CDR2 SQIVND (reference sequence). CDR3 length: 12 amino acids. The germline V and J ends were trimmed by 7 bases and 10 bases, with 16 bases remaining between them. The CDR3 coding sequence is TGTGCCAGTACGGGGGGATCTGCGGCAGCTTTCTTT. As protein: CASTGGSAAAFF.

A few counts support this clonotype. V and J are TRBV11-1 and TRBJ2-1, with 8 bases that match TRBD1. V lost 4 bases, J lost 7 bases, and 6 bases stayed unmatched. Germline CDR1 SGHAT, CDR2 FQDESV (reference sequence). The CDR3 contains 14 residues. CDR3 bases: TGTGCCAGCAGCTCTGGACAGGGCTTGAATGAGCAGTTCTTC. It codes for CASSSGQGLNEQFF.

A few counts support this clonotype. The CDR3 nucleotides are TGCGCCAGCAGCCTATCGACAGGGTGGCCTGAAGCTTTCTTT. Amino acids: CASSLSTGWPEAFF. V gene TRBV4-1 combines with J gene TRBJ1-1, with 7 bases that match TRBD1. The junction had 8 bases not matched to a gene; V was cut back by 4 bases and J by 6 bases. In germline, CDR1 is MGHRA, CDR2 YSYEKL. This CDR3 contains 14 residues.

J is TRBJ1-1 and V is TRBV28; D possibly corresponds to TRBD1 (6 bases). The CDR3 is 17 amino acids. Trimming left V 4 bases short and J 0 bases short, with 18 bases between. Germline CDR1 and CDR2: MDHEN and SYDVKM. CDR3 bases: TGTGCCAGCAGTTACTCGATCTGGGACACCATGAACACTGAAGCTTTCTTT. It specifies CASSYSIWDTMNTEAFF.

This clonotype showed up just a few times. This chain uses TRBV4-1 with TRBJ2-1; D perhaps matches TRBD1 (6 bases). Germline-derived CDR1 and CDR2 are MGHRA and YSYEKL. The CDR3 is made up of 16 amino acids. Between the trimmed V and J ends, which lost 1 base and 8 bases, there was a span of 18 bases. The CDR3 DNA is TGCGCCAGCAGCCAAGTAGTAACCAAGGGGGTGGATGAGCAGTTCTTC. Translated: CASSQVVTKGVDEQFF.